The rows below give T cell receptor beta chains drawn from one sample of a study of tumor and adjacent non-tumor tissue in lung cancer. Via MiXCR, TCRdb re-called the multiplex PCR reads, giving one row per CDR3 protein. This table holds approximately 120,000 distinct CDR3 sequences, roughly 77% found once. Sequenced: lung tumor tissue. The receptors derive from an older woman with non-small cell lung cancer. CDR3s include the opening cysteine and the closing phenylalanine or tryptophan. Fields, in order: CDR3 protein, CDR3 DNA, D gene, V gene, J gene, clone size. A D gene is named only where the DNA matches it firmly. A row's size may be missing; if present it is once, few, many or a size class.

CDR3aa: CTSSPLTDGGQYF; CDR3nt: TGTACCAGCAGCCCGTTAACGGATGGAGGGCAGTACTTC; d_gene: -; v_gene: TRBV11-2; j_gene: TRBJ2-7; abundance: -
CDR3aa: CASSQEGSGWNEQSF; CDR3nt: TGCGCTAGCAGCCAAGAAGGTAGCGGGTGGAATGAACAGTCCTTC; d_gene: TRBD2; v_gene: TRBV4-3; j_gene: TRBJ2-1; abundance: -
CDR3aa: CASNSSGGASGEQFF; CDR3nt: TGCGCCAGCAACTCTAGCGGGGGGGCCTCAGGTGAGCAGTTCTTC; d_gene: TRBD2; v_gene: TRBV10-2; j_gene: TRBJ2-1; abundance: -
CDR3aa: CASSRQGTLAKNIQYF; CDR3nt: TGTGCCAGCAGTCGACAGGGCACTTTAGCCAAAAACATTCAGTACTTC; d_gene: TRBD1; v_gene: TRBV12-3/TRBV12-4; j_gene: TRBJ2-4; abundance: many
CDR3aa: CATMTGGGPKNIQYF; CDR3nt: TGTGCCACTATGACCGGGGGGGGCCCCAAAAACATTCAGTACTTC; d_gene: TRBD2; v_gene: TRBV6-2/TRBV6-3; j_gene: TRBJ2-4; abundance: -
CDR3aa: CSVESPRTSNEQSF; CDR3nt: TGCAGCGTTGAATCCCCGAGGACCAGCAATGAACAGTCCTTC; d_gene: -; v_gene: TRBV29-1; j_gene: TRBJ2-1; abundance: few
CDR3aa: CATSDSRTGDTQYF; CDR3nt: TGTGCCACCAGTGATTCGAGAACGGGAGATACGCAGTATTTT; d_gene: -; v_gene: TRBV24-1; j_gene: TRBJ2-3; abundance: few
CDR3aa: CSASDAGQVYNEQFF; CDR3nt: TGCAGTGCTAGTGATGCAGGGCAAGTTTACAATGAGCAGTTCTTC; d_gene: -; v_gene: TRBV20-1; j_gene: TRBJ2-1; abundance: -
CDR3aa: CASSLEDTSPYYTF; CDR3nt: TGTGCCAGCAGCTTGGAGGACACGTCCCCGTACTACACCTTC; d_gene: -; v_gene: TRBV11-2; j_gene: TRBJ1-2; abundance: -
CDR3aa: CASSLGGLYPHGYAF; CDR3nt: TGTGCCAGCAGCTTAGGGGGCCTCTATCCCCATGGCTACGCCTTC; d_gene: -; v_gene: TRBV11-2; j_gene: TRBJ1-2; abundance: -